This TCR beta chain is drawn from a study of Ad26.COV2.S vaccination and SARS-CoV-2 variants (dated by TCRdb to the early 2020s). Context from the whole study: Vaccine-arm donors were drawn from COV1001, a multicentre, randomized, double-blind, placebo-controlled phase I-IIa trial of Ad26.COV2.S in healthy adults. Ad26.COV2.S was given intramuscularly at 5x10^10 or 1x10^11 viral particles, as a single shot or as two shots 56 days apart. The specificity and breadth of SARS-CoV-2-reactive T cell receptors after Ad26.COV2.S vaccination were assessed by TCRbeta repertoire sequencing. The TCR-sequenced set comprised around 30 samples: around 20 Ad26.COV2.S vaccine recipients, 5 placebo recipients and 8 SARS-CoV-2 convalescent individuals. Trial participants were randomized into five groups of five, in which low-dose or high-dose Ad26.COV2.S was given once or twice, or placebo was given on both occasions. Throughout the experiments and outcome assessment, investigators stayed blinded to trial group allocation.

TCRbeta CDR3 regions were sequenced with the immunoSEQ Assay. After extraction, genomic DNA underwent amplification by bias-controlled multiplex PCR, followed by high-throughput sequencing. The authors' analysis ran thus. To quantify the absolute abundance of every unique TCRbeta CDR3 region, sequences were collapsed and filtered. T cell fraction was estimated by normalizing TCRbeta template counts to usable DNA, which was measured by amplifying reference genes present in all nucleated cells. Repertoire TCRs were annotated as SARS-CoV-2-specific by exact matching of V gene, CDR3 amino acid sequence and J gene to a known reactive TCR set. MIRA supplied the reference SARS-CoV-2 TCR set, which was filtered for enrichment in COVID-19-positive ImmuneCODE repertoires so that public or cross-reactive TCRs were removed. Based on the MIRA antigens, annotated TCRs were further analysed at the level of specific ORF or position within ORF. Breadth was defined as annotated unique rearrangements over total unique productive rearrangements; depth was the summed frequency of those rearrangements. Two-sided Wilcoxon rank-sum tests were applied when comparing TCR breadth between groups. TCRdb took this table from immuneACCESS and kept in-frame rearrangements with V and J called. Such tables lack part of the clones; where checked against another copy, unresolved V genes explain under half of the gap, and the rest is unexplained. Clone size and the V and J calls come from that table; the DNA yielded D and trimming. This sample comprises a few hundred thousand clones, roughly 87% of them detected only once. Nearly 3% of the sample is held by the ten biggest clonotypes.

What the authors observed across the whole study: Comparable non-spike TCR breadth was observed between vaccine and placebo recipients, consistent with only spike being contained in the vaccine. It was noted by the authors that total T cell responses may have been underestimated by the TCR breadth and depth analyses. Substantial breadth of spike-specific CD8+ and CD4+ T cell responses was reported after vaccination. Comparing responses between vaccine doses or regimens was not something the study was powered to do. Ad26.COV2.S recipients had higher spike-specific TCR breadth than placebo recipients (P = 0.0014).

The CDR3, from cysteine to phenylalanine, totals 14 residues. Solely the CDR3 DNA is kept, with 42 bases framed from the first base. Looking up the germline V gene yields CDR1 SGHDT and CDR2 YYEEEE. V loses 1 base, J loses 4 bases, and the germline ends lie 10 bases apart. In the paper's terms, the treatment or condition label means: some 19 received Ad26.COV2.S at low or high dose, single or two shots; 5 received placebo; per-sample allocation not given. For vaccine and placebo recipients, the sequenced repertoires came from samples collected on day 63 after the first injection. Between 29 July and 7 August 2020, Cohort 1b enrolled 20 to 30 adults aged 18-55 years at one site in Boston, USA. Ad26.COV2.S was a replication-incompetent adenovirus type 26 vector expressing a prefusion-stabilized SARS-CoV-2 spike protein from the original Wuhan strain. With respect to this clone: The specificity of this receptor is unknown. Base qualities are missing; no much larger clone stands one base away.

The sequence was collected from a person between 18 and 59 years old who received the Ad26.COV2.S COVID-19 vaccine or a placebo. Here the chain combines TRBV5-6 and TRBJ2-3; D gene: possibly TRBD2, on 6 matching bases. This sample comprised peripheral blood, obtained in a trial of Ad26.COV2.S vaccine versus placebo. CDR3 reads: CASSLLLAADTQYF. Here is the DNA: TGTGCCAGCAGCTTGCTACTAGCAGCAGATACGCAGTATTTT.